The clone carrying this TCR beta chain was seen ten or more times. Its antigen is undetermined. The data were obtained in a study of T cells in Graves' hyperthyroidism and ophthalmopathy. The V segment lost 5 bases and the J segment 5 bases; nucleotides outside the gene matches: 7. The CDR3 totals 15 residues. CDR1 and CDR2 (germline): SGHNT, YENEEA. General study results and limits: Most thyroid clonotypes expanded above 0.001 appeared in blood too. From stable hyperthyroidism, ophthalmopathy was separated by a 13 V-J model.

Amplified TCR beta CDR3 regions derived from RNA transcripts. HTBI primers were employed in a first-round RT-PCR of the TCR CDR3. TCRdb reprocessed the multiplex PCR reads with MiXCR, giving one entry per CDR3 protein. The data contain about 500,000 distinct CDR3 sequences, about 15% of them seen just once; the ten biggest clones take up about 17%. Specimen: blood. The TCR originated in a young woman with Graves' hyperthyroidism. The V call is TRBV11-3, the J call TRBJ2-5; 11 positions match TRBD1. The CDR3 here is CASSAGQGALETQYF. The CDR3 nucleotides read TGTGCCAGCAGCGCCGGACAGGGGGCGTTGGAGACCCAGTACTTC.